The sample holds one count of the clone carrying this TCR beta chain. Its antigen is still unknown. This specimen belongs to a study of beta chain features in type 1 diabetes. General observations from the study: When Type 1 diabetes patients were examined, their TCRB CDR3s proved moderately but significantly shorter in all four CD4+ subsets.

cDNA synthesis used the whole RNA isolate, giving expressed TCRB sequences. The protocol was immunoSEQ multiplex PCR, while the TCRdb copy is restricted to in-frame clones and leaves out a portion. The sample consists of under 900,000 clones, roughly a sixth of them appearing once. The TCR originated in a woman aged 18-35 years in good health. The sequenced sample was naive CD4+ T cells from blood.

Written as DNA, the CDR3 is TGTGCCAGCAGGCCTAGCGGGAGGGGTGGGGAGACCCAGTACTTC. Its translation: CASRPSGRGGETQYF. The chain carries TRBV6-5 and TRBJ2-5; the match to TRBD2 covers 12 bases. Germline CDR1 reads MNHEY; CDR2 reads SVGAGI. V was pared by 6 bases and J by 5 bases, with 7 bases of the junction left unmatched. The CDR3 consists of 15 residues.